These T cell receptor beta chains were read from a single sample in a study of CD4 and CD8 cells across lung adenocarcinoma regions. MiXCR, applied by TCRdb to the PCR reads, yields one record per CDR3 protein. The sample carries around 15,000 distinct CDR3 sequences, roughly 50% recorded once. The material sequenced was CD8+ T cells from the center of a lung tumor. The receptors shown here come from a female donor with lung adenocarcinoma. The CD4 and CD8 labels of this study may be unreliable. Each CDR3 is given with its conserved first and last residue. Each record gives: V gene, clone size, J gene, D gene, CDR3 protein, CDR3 DNA. D genes are given only for firm matches. The size entry is marked missing in some rows and otherwise reads once, few, many or a size class.

>TRBV27|NA|TRBJ2-7|TRBD2
CASSLWFQATSGRAGYEQYF
TGTGCCAGCAGTTTATGGTTCCAGGCTACTAGCGGGAGGGCCGGCTACGAGCAGTACTTC
>TRBV5-1|many|TRBJ1-1|NA
CASSPTSGVTEAFF
TGCGCCAGCAGCCCGACCTCGGGGGTCACTGAAGCTTTCTTT
>TRBV6-5|once|TRBJ2-1|NA
CASSLDSRWDEQFF
TGTGCCAGCAGTTTGGACTCCCGGTGGGATGAGCAGTTCTTC
>TRBV6-1|NA|TRBJ2-4|NA
CGSRSGLCAGNIQYF
TGTGGCAGCAGGTCGGGGCTGTGCGCCGGAAACATTCAGTACTTC
>TRBV6-1|medium-sized|TRBJ1-1|NA
CASSQTGNTEAFF
TGTGCCAGCAGTCAGACAGGGAACACTGAAGCTTTCTTT
>TRBV6-1|NA|TRBJ2-3|NA
CACSVTGQRTTNTQYF
TGTGCGTGCAGTGTCACGGGGCAGCGAACCACAAACACGCAGTATTTC
>TRBV6-1|NA|TRBJ2-1|TRBD2
CASSLAGPNNEQFF
TGTGCCAGCTCCCTAGCGGGACCGAACAATGAGCAGTTCTTC
>TRBV27|NA|TRBJ2-1|NA
CASGQVNEQFF
TGTGCCAGCGGGCAGGTAAATGAGCAGTTCTTC
>TRBV6-5|NA|TRBJ2-7|NA
CASSLGTGQSYEQYF
TGTGCCAGCAGTTTAGGAACAGGGCAATCCTACGAGCAGTACTTC
>TRBV10-2|NA|TRBJ2-1|NA
CASSEFGGSGSYNEQFF
TGCGCCAGCAGTGAGTTTGGGGGGAGCGGCTCCTACAATGAGCAGTTCTTC
>TRBV6-1|NA|TRBJ2-3|TRBD1
CASRSKGANTGAQYF
TGTGCCAGCAGGTCGAAGGGTGCGAACACAGGGGCGCAGTATTTT
>TRBV3-1|many|TRBJ2-7|TRBD2
CASSQEGRELYEQYF
TGTGCCAGCAGCCAAGAAGGGAGGGAATTGTACGAGCAGTACTTC
>TRBV7-2|many|TRBJ1-3|NA
CASSLAGGGSGNTIYF
TGTGCCAGCAGCTTAGCAGGGGGAGGCTCTGGAAACACCATATATTTT
>TRBV6-1|NA|TRBJ2-4|NA
CASGPGVGATNTQYF
TGTGCCAGCGGTCCGGGGGTGGGGGCCACAAACACTCAGTATTTC
>TRBV27|NA|TRBJ2-7|NA
CASSLGENSGSSYEQYF
TGTGCCAGCAGTTTAGGGGAGAATAGCGGAAGCTCCTACGAGCAGTACTTC
>TRBV6-1|NA|TRBJ2-1|TRBD2
CASSDGLAGGPRSWEQFF
TGTGCCAGCAGTGATGGACTAGCGGGAGGCCCGCGCTCGTGGGAGCAGTTCTTC
>TRBV29-1|few|TRBJ2-1|NA
CSVGLRTVGEQFF
TGCAGCGTTGGCTTACGGACGGTGGGTGAGCAGTTCTTC
>TRBV7-2|NA|TRBJ2-4|TRBD2
CASSLAGLGTKNTQYF
TGTGCCAGCAGCCTAGCGGGGCTGGGAACCAAAAACACGCAGTATTTC
>TRBV12-3/TRBV12-4|few|TRBJ2-5|NA
CASSLIGGTETQYF
TGTGCCAGCAGTTTAATTGGGGGGACAGAGACCCAGTACTTC
>TRBV14|NA|TRBJ2-3|TRBD1
CASSQYRGRTDTQYF
TGTGCCAGCAGCCAATACAGGGGGCGCACAGATACGCAGTATTTT
>TRBV6-1|NA|TRBJ2-1|NA
CASSEAIPGKQFF
TGTGCCAGCAGTGAAGCGATTCCGGGGAAGCAGTTCTTC
>TRBV6-1|medium-sized|TRBJ2-3|TRBD1
CASMAGQAKYFTSTDTQYF
TGTGCCAGCATGGCCGGACAGGCCAAATACTTTACTAGCACAGATACGCAGTATTTT
>TRBV6-1|once|TRBJ2-3|NA
CASSGSRNQETQYF
TGTGCCAGCAGCGGGAGCCGTAACCAAGAGACCCAGTATTTT
>TRBV4-1|many|TRBJ2-3|TRBD1
CASSPDPGQGTDTQYF
TGCGCCAGCAGCCCTGACCCGGGACAGGGCACAGATACGCAGTATTTT
>TRBV3-1|NA|TRBJ1-4|NA
CASSQDALSIKLFF
TGTGCCAGCAGCCAAGATGCCCTCTCCATAAAACTGTTTTTT
>TRBV7-3|once|TRBJ2-2|NA
CASSTDIYSGELFF
TGTGCCAGCAGCACAGACATTTACTCCGGGGAGCTGTTTTTT
>TRBV27|NA|TRBJ2-3|NA
CASSLTGVGTDTQYF
TGTGCCAGCAGTCTTACGGGAGTGGGTACAGATACGCAGTATTTT
>TRBV6-5|many|TRBJ1-2|NA
CASSFVTGSSYGYTF
TGTGCCAGCAGTTTTGTAACAGGGTCTAGCTATGGCTACACCTTC
>TRBV10-3|NA|TRBJ2-3|TRBD2
CGAPGGGAKDTQYF
TGTGGCGCCCCGGGGGGGGGAGCCAAAGATACGCAGTATTTC
>TRBV20-1|many|TRBJ2-3|NA
CSASDSSRTDTQYF
TGCAGTGCTAGCGACAGTTCGCGGACAGATACGCAGTATTTT
>TRBV7-2|few|TRBJ2-3|TRBD2
CASSPPGGDTQYF
TGTGCCAGCAGCCCTCCGGGGGGAGATACGCAGTATTTT
>TRBV9|NA|TRBJ1-2|NA
CASSPLGAQDYGYTF
TGTGCCAGCAGCCCCCTAGGAGCGCAGGACTATGGCTACACCTTC
>TRBV6-1|medium-sized|TRBJ2-7|NA
CASSDGEPDYEQYF
TGTGCCAGCAGTGATGGCGAGCCCGACTACGAGCAGTACTTC
>TRBV4-1|NA|TRBJ1-6|NA
CASSQDFLYNSPLHF
TGCGCCAGCAGCCAAGATTTTCTGTATAATTCACCCCTCCACTTT
>TRBV4-1|few|TRBJ1-2|TRBD1
CASSQHDRGGYGYTF
TGCGCCAGCAGCCAGCATGACAGGGGTGGATATGGCTACACCTTC
>TRBV6-1|many|TRBJ1-2|NA
CASKSGVSRNYGYTF
TGTGCCAGCAAGTCAGGGGTGAGCCGAAACTATGGCTACACCTTC
>TRBV10-2|large|TRBJ2-1|TRBD2
CASSLSSGDYNEQFF
TGCGCCAGCAGCTTGTCTAGCGGGGATTACAATGAGCAGTTCTTC
>TRBV6-1|NA|TRBJ2-3|NA
CARGFQAASGDKQYF
TGTGCCAGGGGATTCCAGGCTGCGAGCGGAGATAAGCAGTATTTT
>TRBV6-1|NA|TRBJ2-3|TRBD1
CASRQTGGSTDTQYF
TGTGCCAGCAGGCAGACAGGGGGCTCCACAGATACGCAGTATTTT